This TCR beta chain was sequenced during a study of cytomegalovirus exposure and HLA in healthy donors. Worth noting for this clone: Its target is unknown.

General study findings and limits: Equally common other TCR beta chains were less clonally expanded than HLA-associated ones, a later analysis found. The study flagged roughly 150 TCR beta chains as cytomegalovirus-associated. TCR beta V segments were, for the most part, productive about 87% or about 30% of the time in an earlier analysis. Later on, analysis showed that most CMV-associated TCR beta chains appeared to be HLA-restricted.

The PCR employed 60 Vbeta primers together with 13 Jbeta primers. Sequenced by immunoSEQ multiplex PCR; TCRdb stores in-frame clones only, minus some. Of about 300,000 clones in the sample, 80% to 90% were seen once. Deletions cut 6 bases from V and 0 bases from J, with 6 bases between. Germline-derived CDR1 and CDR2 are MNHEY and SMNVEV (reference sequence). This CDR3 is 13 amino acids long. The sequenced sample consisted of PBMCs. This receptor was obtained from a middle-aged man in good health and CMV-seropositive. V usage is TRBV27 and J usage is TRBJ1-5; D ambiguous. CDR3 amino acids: CASSSHSNQPQHF. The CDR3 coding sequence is TGTGCCAGCAGCAGTCATAGCAATCAGCCCCAGCATTTT.